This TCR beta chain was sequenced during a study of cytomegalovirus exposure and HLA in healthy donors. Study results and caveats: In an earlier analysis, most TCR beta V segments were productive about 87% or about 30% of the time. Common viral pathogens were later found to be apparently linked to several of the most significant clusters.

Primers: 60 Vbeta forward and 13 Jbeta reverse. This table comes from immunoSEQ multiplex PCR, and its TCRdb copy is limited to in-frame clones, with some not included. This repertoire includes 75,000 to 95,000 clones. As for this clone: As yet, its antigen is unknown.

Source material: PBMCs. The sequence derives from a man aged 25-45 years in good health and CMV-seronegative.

In nucleotides, the CDR3 is TGTGCCAGCAGCTTAGGTCCGACTAGCGGGAGATCTGGTGAGCAGTTCTTC. It is translated as CASSLGPTSGRSGEQFF. The V gene is TRBV11-3, the J gene TRBJ2-1; 12 bases line up with TRBD2. Germline V gives CDR1 SGHNT, CDR2 YENEEA. V lost 1 base, J lost 9 bases, and 10 bases stayed unmatched. The CDR3 spans 17 residues. Full variable domain (outside the CDR3, taken from reference TRBV11-3 and TRBJ2-1): EAGVVQSPRYKIIEKKQPVAFWCNPISGHNTLYWYLQNLGQGPELLIRYENEEAVDDSQLPKDRFSAERLKGVDSTLKIQPAELGDSAVYLCASSLGPTSGRSGEQFFGPGTRLTVL.